The 31 T cell receptor beta chains reported below all come from one sample, sequenced in a study of blood T cell repertoires in COVID-19. Only in-frame clones appear in the TCRdb table, and some are missing; sequencing was by immunoSEQ multiplex PCR. Of over 200,000 clones detected, approximately 88% appear once; the ten largest clones hold roughly 2.4%. The sequencing sample was made of PBMCs or T cells enriched from blood (not recorded which). All receptors come from a woman in her forties with acute COVID-19.

Concerning this clone: The same CDR3 arises from other DNA sequences in this sample as well. The V and J genes are TRBV5-6 and TRBJ1-2; 7 bases are shared with TRBD1. V lost 0 bases to trimming and J lost 2 bases; unmatched junction nucleotides: 1. This CDR3 is built from 14 residues. Germline lookup yields CDR1 SGHDT and CDR2 YYEEEE. The CDR3 DNA reads as TGTGCCAGCAGCTTGGGACAGGGAAACTATGGCTACACCTTC. It translates to CASSLGQGNYGYTF.

The chain joins TRBV9 to TRBJ1-1, with unresolved D. Trimming took 1 base from V and 3 from J, leaving 10 bases between them. The CDR3 sequence is 14 residues long. CDR1 is SGDLS, CDR2 YYNGEE, per germline. The CDR3 region is CASSVRNRDTEAFF. The CDR3, as DNA: TGTGCCAGCAGCGTAAGAAACAGAGACACTGAAGCTTTCTTT.

This chain links TRBV4-2 with TRBJ2-1, with 10 nucleotides matching TRBD2. Germline V CDR1 and CDR2: LGHNA, YNFKEQ. V lost 1 base to trimming and J lost 8 bases; unmatched junction nucleotides: 5. The CDR3 consists of 15 residues. The CDR3 here is CASSQVAGTSDEQFF. The CDR3 DNA sequence: TGTGCCAGCAGCCAAGTCGCAGGGACTAGCGATGAGCAGTTCTTC.

The chain links TRBV7-9 to TRBJ1-4, with 7 bases matching TRBD1. The CDR3 has 15 amino acids. Germline V CDR1 and CDR2: SEHNR, FQNEAQ (reference sequence). V dropped 6 bases and J dropped 3; count of bases not matched to a gene: 7. CDR3 sequence: CASRPKGAANEKLFF. The CDR3 DNA sequence: TGTGCCAGCAGACCTAAGGGGGCGGCTAATGAAAAACTGTTTTTT.

The rearrangement joins TRBV5-6 to TRBJ2-1; D is perhaps TRBD2 (5 bases). The CDR3 length is 14 residues. CDR1 is SGHDT, CDR2 YYEEEE, per germline. V dropped 0 bases and J dropped 3 bases, with 7 bases sitting between them. This CDR3 reads CASSLGGYYNEQFF. CDR3 DNA: TGTGCCAGCAGCTTGGGAGGGTACTACAATGAGCAGTTCTTC. Combining the CDR3 with reference TRBV5-6 and TRBJ2-1 gives the whole variable domain DAGVTQSPTHLIKTRGQQVTLRCSPKSGHDTVSWYQQALGQGPQFIFQYYEEEERQRGNFPDRFSGHQFPNYSSELNVNALLLGDSALYLCASSLGGYYNEQFFGPGTRLTVL.

The chain joins TRBV5-4 to TRBJ2-5, with D possibly TRBD1 on 6 matching bases. Trimming took 3 bases from V and 5 from J, leaving 14 bases between them. The germline gives CDR1 SGHNT, CDR2 YYREEE (reference sequence). The length of the CDR3 is 14 residues. The CDR3 nucleotides read TGTGCCAGCAGCTGGAGGACAGTTGGGGAGACCCAGTACTTC. Its translation: CASSWRTVGETQYF.

V usage is TRBV7-2 and J usage is TRBJ2-7, with D possibly TRBD2 on 7 matching bases. Germline V CDR1 and CDR2: SGHTA, FQGNSA. Deletions cut 5 bases from V and 4 bases from J, with 21 bases between. CDR3 length: 16 amino acids. As DNA, the CDR3 is TGTGCCAGCAGCCTGATGGGGGCTAGCGGTCTTTACGAGCAGTACTTC. Translation: CASSLMGASGLYEQYF.

Only one count was recorded for this clone. The chain is built from TRBV4-1 and TRBJ2-7, with TRBD2 identical over 9 bases. J lost 3 bases, V lost 4 bases, and 7 bases had no gene match. Germline V CDR1 and CDR2: MGHRA, YSYEKL. This CDR3 region has 15 residues. The DNA for the CDR3 is TGCGCCAGCAGCCTACAGACTAGCGGAATCTACGAGCAGTACTTC. Translating gives CASSLQTSGIYEQYF.

The V call is TRBV5-6, the J call TRBJ2-1, with D possibly being TRBD2 (5 bases). In germline, CDR1 is SGHDT, CDR2 YYEEEE. The CDR3 spans 16 residues. V gave up 1 base and J gave up 4 bases, with 15 bases separating them. Here the CDR3 DNA reads TGTGCCAGCAGCTTGCGGATCGGGGTTAGTTACAATGAGCAGTTCTTC. Its protein is CASSLRIGVSYNEQFF.

This chain links TRBV6-1 with TRBJ2-1, with 8 bases fitting TRBD2. CDR1 and CDR2 from the germline V gene are MNHNS and SASEGT. CDR3 length: 17 amino acids. V dropped 0 bases and J dropped 4; count of bases not matched to a gene: 8. CDR3 sequence: CASSEAPGVAGYNEQFF. In DNA, the CDR3 is TGTGCCAGCAGTGAAGCGCCGGGGGTAGCGGGATACAATGAGCAGTTCTTC.

The gene calls are TRBV5-3 and TRBJ2-1, with D perhaps TRBD2 (5 bases). TRBV5-3 is an ORF for which the function is uncertain. V dropped 8 bases and J dropped 3 bases, with 21 bases sitting between them. This CDR3 comprises 16 residues. CDR3 coding DNA: TGTGCCAGCGTAACTAGGGCCGGGCACGGCTACAATGAGCAGTTCTTC. It codes for CASVTRAGHGYNEQFF.

The CDR3 DNA reads TGTGCCAGCTCACCACGGGGTCAGGGAGGGGAGCAGTACGTC. It is translated as CASSPRGQGGEQYV. The rearrangement joins TRBV18 to TRBJ2-7, with TRBD2 matching 7 bases. The V segment lost 1 base and the J segment 7 bases; nucleotides outside the gene matches: 7. The CDR3 consists of 14 residues. Germline V CDR1 and CDR2: KGHSH, LQKENI.

The gene calls are TRBV5-5 and TRBJ1-1; 9 bases map to TRBD1. Germline values: CDR1 SGHKS, CDR2 YYEKEE (reference sequence). CDR3 length equals 14 residues. V dropped 7 bases and J dropped 5; count of bases not matched to a gene: 9. CDR3 sequence (DNA): TGTGCCAGCGGCACACCGACAGGGGGAACTGAAGCTTTCTTT. It translates to CASGTPTGGTEAFF.

The genes are TRBV10-3 and TRBJ1-2; TRBD1 is a possible D gene (6 bases). The V gene lost 5 bases and the J gene lost 6 bases, with 13 bases spanning the gap. The CDR3 is made up of 13 amino acids. Germline assignment: CDR1 ENHRY and CDR2 SYGVKD. In DNA, the CDR3 is TGTGCCATCAGTTGGGACACCGCACATGGCTACACCTTC. This gives the protein CAISWDTAHGYTF.

The rearrangement uses TRBV9 and TRBJ2-3, with TRBD2 matching over 7 bases. Germline CDR1 reads SGDLS; CDR2 reads YYNGEE. The CDR3 has 16 amino acids. The ends lost 0 bases at V and 0 bases at J; junction bases unmatched: 4. CDR3 sequence reads: CASSVEGGGSTDTQYF. CDR3 sequence (DNA): TGTGCCAGCAGCGTAGAAGGCGGGGGAAGCACAGATACGCAGTATTTT.

In DNA form, the CDR3 reads TGCAGCGCCCTGACGGCCGGGAGTAGAAACACCATATATTTT. Protein product: CSALTAGSRNTIYF. The rearrangement uses TRBV29-1 and TRBJ1-3; D call uncertain. There are 14 residues in the CDR3. CDR1 and CDR2 from the germline V gene are SQVTM and ANQGSEA. Trimming left V 7 bases short and J 5 bases short, with 18 bases between.

The chain is built from TRBV29-1 and TRBJ1-1; TRBD1 is a possible D gene (6 bases). Looked up from germline, CDR1 is SQVTM and CDR2 is ANQGSEA. V dropped 3 bases and J dropped 4 bases, with 12 bases sitting between them. This CDR3 comprises 13 residues. This CDR3 reads CSVESQGPTEAFF. In DNA form, the CDR3 reads TGCAGCGTTGAGTCGCAGGGGCCCACTGAAGCTTTCTTT. Looking up the rest from reference TRBV29-1 and TRBJ1-1 gives the full variable domain: SAVISQKPSRDICQRGTSLTIQCQVDSQVTMMFWYRQQPGQSLTLIATANQGSEATYESGFVIDKFPISRPNLTFSTLTVSNMSPEDSSIYLCSVESQGPTEAFFGQGTRLTVV.

The chain is built from TRBV9 and TRBJ1-3, with a tentative D call TRBD1 (5 bases). Looked up from germline, CDR1 is SGDLS and CDR2 is YYNGEE. Trimming took off 4 bases at V and 7 bases at J, with 18 bases between the two ends. CDR3 length equals 15 residues. The CDR3 DNA is TGTGCCAGCAGCTCTCGACAGAAAGACCAGAACACCATATATTTT. It encodes CASSSRQKDQNTIYF.

The rearrangement uses TRBV11-2 and TRBJ2-7, with D perhaps matching TRBD2 (6 bases). CDR1 SGHAT and CDR2 FQNNGV come from the germline V gene. The V end lost 1 base, the J end lost 4 bases, and 14 bases lay between the germline ends. The length of the CDR3 is 15 residues. The CDR3 DNA follows: TGTGCCAGCAGCTTAGTGGGACTTCCAGGATACGAGCAGTACTTC. Its translation: CASSLVGLPGYEQYF.

This chain links TRBV16 with TRBJ2-2, with 7 nucleotides matching TRBD1. The ends lost 2 bases at V and 3 bases at J; junction bases unmatched: 6. CDR1 and CDR2 from the germline V gene are KGHSY and FQNENV. The CDR3 length is 16 residues. The CDR3 reads CASSQRRQGDTGELFF. The CDR3 nucleotides are TGTGCCAGCAGCCAAAGGAGACAGGGAGACACCGGGGAGCTGTTTTTT.

This clone is a singleton in its sample. The chain carries TRBV2 and TRBJ2-6; 7 bases map to TRBD1. From germline, CDR1 is SNHLY and CDR2 FYNNEI. The length of the CDR3 is 16 residues. With 4 bases clipped from V and 4 bases from J, the junction kept 7 bases outside the gene matches. This CDR3 is CASSVEQGKGANVLTF. In DNA form, the CDR3 reads TGTGCCAGCAGTGTAGAACAGGGGAAAGGGGCCAACGTCCTGACTTTC.

This clone was counted once. In DNA form, the CDR3 reads TGCGCCAGCAGCCAAGAGTTCACGTGGAGGGGTGAGCAGTTCTTC. Translating gives CASSQEFTWRGEQFF. This chain uses TRBV4-1 with TRBJ2-1, with a weak D call TRBD2 (6 bases). This CDR3 region has 15 residues. Germline V gives CDR1 MGHRA, CDR2 YSYEKL. Deletions cut 0 bases from V and 9 bases from J, with 15 bases between.

This clone was seen a few times. The chain has TRBV9 and TRBJ2-1, with 12 positions matching TRBD2. The V gene's germline CDR1 is SGDLS and CDR2 YYNGEE. Trimming took 0 bases from V and 13 from J; bases not matched to a gene: 8. The CDR3 spans 15 residues. Here the CDR3 reads CASSVEGETSGSQFF. DNA of the CDR3: TGTGCCAGCAGCGTAGAGGGAGAGACTAGCGGGAGCCAGTTCTTC.

The J gene is TRBJ2-2, the V gene TRBV6-5; 8 bases agree with TRBD1. The J segment lost 4 bases and the V segment lost 4 bases, leaving 5 bases of the junction unmatched. CDR1 is MNHEY and CDR2 is SVGAGI in the germline V gene. The CDR3 spans 15 residues. In DNA form, the CDR3 reads TGTGCCAGCAGTTCGACAGGGGCGCCCACCGGGGAGCTGTTTTTT. Protein product: CASSSTGAPTGELFF.

CDR3 loop: CASSLSGLNTGELFF. The DNA of the CDR3 is TGTGCCAGCAGCTTATCGGGACTTAACACCGGGGAGCTGTTTTTT. The gene calls are TRBV11-2 and TRBJ2-2; D possibly corresponds to TRBD2 (6 bases). The germline V and J ends were trimmed by 2 bases and 2 bases, with 9 bases remaining between them. Germline-derived CDR1 and CDR2 are SGHAT and FQNNGV. CDR3 size: 15 residues.

This chain links TRBV5-1 with TRBJ1-2; TRBD1 aligns across 10 bases. Trimming at V came to 6 bases and at J to 0 bases, leaving 8 bases not matched to a gene. The CDR3 totals 16 residues. The V gene's germline CDR1 is SGHRS and CDR2 YFSETQ. In nucleotides, the CDR3 is TGCGCCAGCACCCGATCCGGGACAGGGGCTAACTATGGCTACACCTTC. Its protein product is CASTRSGTGANYGYTF.

The chain is built from TRBV5-1 and TRBJ2-3; TRBD2 matches at 9 bases. J lost 4 bases, V lost 7 bases, and 22 bases had no gene match. Germline CDR1 reads SGHRS; CDR2 reads YFSETQ. The CDR3 length is 19 residues. CDR3 in amino acids: CASRMRIGLAGKRADTQYF. CDR3 DNA sequence: TGCGCCAGCCGTATGAGGATAGGCCTAGCGGGAAAGAGAGCAGATACGCAGTATTTT.

The V and J genes are TRBV5-1 and TRBJ1-2; the D is unclear. This CDR3 region has 13 residues. V was clipped by 1 base and J by 6 bases, with 10 bases between them. Germline V gene data show CDR1 as SGHRS and CDR2 as YFSETQ. The CDR3: CASSLWELDGYTF. The CDR3 coding sequence is TGCGCCAGCAGCTTGTGGGAGCTTGATGGCTACACCTTC.

The chain carries TRBV6-1 and TRBJ1-2, with 8 bases identical to TRBD1. CDR1 is MNHNS, CDR2 SASEGT, per germline. The V gene end was trimmed by 1 base and the J gene end by 2 bases; junction bases not matched to a gene: 3. The CDR3 is made up of 15 amino acids. The CDR3 spells CASSEDGQGNYGYTF. CDR3 sequence (DNA): TGTGCCAGCAGTGAAGACGGACAGGGCAACTATGGCTACACCTTC.

This chain uses TRBV9 with TRBJ2-7; 11 bases align to TRBD1. The trim removed 3 bases at V and 3 bases at J, leaving 11 bases unmatched. This CDR3 is 17 amino acids long. CDR1 is SGDLS and CDR2 is YYNGEE in the germline V gene. The chain's CDR3 is CASSASIGQGAYYEQYF. CDR3 DNA: TGTGCCAGCAGCGCCTCCATCGGACAGGGGGCGTACTACGAGCAGTACTTC.

This sequence joins TRBV21-1 and TRBJ2-3; the table's TRBD1 call for D was not verified on the DNA. TRBV21-1 is described as a pseudogene. The CDR3 runs 16 residues. CDR3 in amino acids: CASSNQGTGDTDTQYF. CDR3 in DNA: TGTGCCAGCAGCAATCAGGGGACAGGGGACACAGATACGCAGTATTTT.